This TCR beta chain was observed in a study of human CD8 memory T cell subsets. Study-level points and caveats: Higher diversity in stem-like memory T cells than in precursor exhausted T cells was suggested by Chao1 estimates. Stem-like memory T cells and precursor exhausted T cells both came out with similarly high diversity, but effector memory cells did not.

The germline gives CDR1 SGHDT, CDR2 YYEEEE. The CDR3 is 15 amino acids. The study used negative magnetic separation to enrich total CD8+ T cells. In each subset, RNA was taken from duplicate vials, each of under 190,000 sorted CD8+ T cells. A UMI-labeled 5' RACE approach was the method that produced the TCR beta libraries. One entry per CDR3 protein, without DNA, is what TCRdb gives after re-calling the 5' RACE reads. The table for this sample gives some 10,000 distinct CDR3 sequences. Judged by frequency, this clonotype is medium-sized. What it recognizes is unknown. The TCR sequence derives from a human donor in good health. The rearrangement uses TRBV5-6 and TRBJ2-7; no DNA is available, so the TRBD1 call from TCRdb remains unchecked. Specimen: CD8+ T cells from PBMCs. This CDR3 is CASSYRAAVSYEQYF.